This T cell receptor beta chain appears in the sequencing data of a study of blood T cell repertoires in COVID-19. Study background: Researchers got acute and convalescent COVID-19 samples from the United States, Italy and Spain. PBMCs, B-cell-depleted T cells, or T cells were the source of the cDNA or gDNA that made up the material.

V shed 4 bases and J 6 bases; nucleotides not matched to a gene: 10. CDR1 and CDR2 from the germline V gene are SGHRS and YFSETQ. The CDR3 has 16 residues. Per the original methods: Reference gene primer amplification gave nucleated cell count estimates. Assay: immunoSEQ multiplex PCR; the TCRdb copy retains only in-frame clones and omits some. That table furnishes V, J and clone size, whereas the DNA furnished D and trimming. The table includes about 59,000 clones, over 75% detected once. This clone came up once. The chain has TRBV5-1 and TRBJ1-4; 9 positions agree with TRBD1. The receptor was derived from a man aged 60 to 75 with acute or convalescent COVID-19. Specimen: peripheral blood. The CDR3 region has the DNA TGCGCCAGCAGCCCTAATCCGGGACAGGGTTATGAAAAACTGTTTTTT. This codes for CASSPNPGQGYEKLFF.